This T cell receptor beta chain is from a study of cytomegalovirus exposure and HLA in healthy donors. Study background: Early on, a data release was issued that held some 85 million unique TCRs from HLA-typed donors. Whole-study results and caveats: Only CMV serostatus was available as immune exposure information. A few V segments could not be told apart, such as TRBV6-2 and TRBV6-3, and were left out. Presence/absence analyses assumed roughly uniform sequencing depth across donors, which may not hold.

Concerning this clone: No antigen is known for it.

The PCR had 60 Vbeta and 13 Jbeta primers. Method: immunoSEQ multiplex PCR; TCRdb's copy keeps in-frame clones and lacks some. Here the sample spans 150,000 to 200,000 clones, more than 60% being singletons. CDR3 length: 19 residues. The sample comprised PBMCs. The V and J genes are TRBV12-2 and TRBJ2-7; the table names TRBD2, a call not compared with the DNA. TRBV12-2 is reported as a pseudogene. The source is a male donor in good health and CMV-seronegative. The DNA of the CDR3 is TGTGCAAGTCGCCCCCTGAGGACTAGCGGGGGGCCTTCCGCCTACGAGCAGTACTTC. As protein: CASRPLRTSGGPSAYEQYF.